The TCR beta chain under discussion was sequenced for a study of CD8 T cells in acute hepatitis C reinfection. Study at large: Sequences come from NS3-1073-specific CD8+ T cells, during acute infection and after clearance. Whole-study findings and limits: NS3-1073 specific cells were too rare to sort at chronic follow-up. Preferential TRBV04 and TRBV06 usage appeared in all groups and was not explained by the naive pool. A V04-02/J02-02 clonotype was among some 13 public ones, independent of outcome.

A remark on this clone: What it recognizes is unknown.

The CDR3 runs 15 residues. The germline gives CDR1 MNHEY, CDR2 SMNVEV (reference sequence). V lost 4 bases to trimming and J lost 2 bases, with 15 bases between them. Time point noted: naive CD8 control sorted from an acute-time-point sample. Profiled with immunoSEQ multiplex PCR; TCRdb holds only in-frame clones, not every one. The table has over 35,000 clones, about 86% seen once. The rearrangement joins TRBV27 to TRBJ2-7; D is possibly TRBD2 (5 bases). This receptor was obtained from a man younger than 40 with chronic hepatitis C. The specimen was naive CD8+ T cells from PBMCs. The CDR3: CASSSTSSYAYEQYF. Here the CDR3 DNA reads TGTGCCAGCAGTTCGACCTCTAGCTATGCCTACGAGCAGTACTTC.